This TCR beta chain was captured in a study of technical replicates of blood from a few donors. The data were produced by immunoSEQ multiplex PCR, yet TCRdb's version contains in-frame clones alone and is incomplete. The sample includes fewer than 90,000 clones, roughly 94% of them seen just once. The source material was T cells isolated from PBMCs. The TCR was taken from a human donor in good health.

The CDR3 sequence: CASVGQAYEQYF. CDR3 bases: TGTGCCAGCGTAGGACAGGCCTACGAGCAGTACTTC. This chain links TRBV6-1 with TRBJ2-7, with 7 bases matching TRBD1. Germline V CDR1 and CDR2: MNHNS, SASEGT. Losses at the gene ends were 8 bases for V and 2 bases for J; bases not matched to a gene: 3. The CDR3 is made up of 12 amino acids.